This T cell receptor (beta chain) was retrieved from a study of cytomegalovirus exposure and HLA in healthy donors. V was pared by 5 bases and J by 0 bases, with 2 bases of the junction left unmatched. The CDR3 is 15 residues long. Germline assignment: CDR1 SGHTA and CDR2 FQGNSA. Regarding this clone: Its antigen is not identified.

TCRdb's copy holds only in-frame clones and misses some; the assay was immunoSEQ multiplex PCR. The sample contains 75,000 to 100,000 clones, around 96% of which appear only once. Whole-study results and caveats: That first-cohort TCR clusters tended to co-occur in the approximately 110 validation repertoires was found in a later analysis. Cytomegalovirus association was assigned to about 150 TCR beta chains.

Sequencing was carried out using PBMCs. The source is a man aged 18 to 29 in good health and CMV-seronegative. This sequence joins TRBV7-2 and TRBJ2-7; 12 positions agree with TRBD2. The CDR3 region is CASSLTSGGSYEQYF. Here the CDR3 DNA reads TGTGCCAGCAGCCTGACTAGCGGGGGCTCCTACGAGCAGTACTTC.